Below, 25 T cell receptor beta chains from the same sample are listed, as sequenced in a study of OX40 agonist ivuxolimab in advanced cancers. Here immunoSEQ multiplex PCR was the method, and the copy in TCRdb shows in-frame clones only, minus some. Of tens of thousands of clones in the sample, 88% were seen once. Specimen: CD4+ or CD8+ T cells sorted from blood, collected in a trial of the OX40 agonist ivuxolimab. The source of these receptors is an adult with an advanced solid tumor such as melanoma, head and neck, liver or kidney cancer.

The rearrangement links TRBV18 to TRBJ1-1; possibly TRBD1 for D (5 bases). V lost 8 bases and J lost 3, with 13 bases in between. Per the germline V gene, CDR1 is KGHSH and CDR2 is LQKENI. The CDR3 has 13 residues. CDR3 residues: CASTRAGDTEAFF. As DNA, the CDR3 is TGTGCCAGCACCCGGGCGGGGGACACTGAAGCTTTCTTT.

This chain joins TRBV4-1 and TRBJ2-5, with unresolved D. The CDR3 has 16 residues. Germline V gene lookup returns CDR1 MGHRA and CDR2 YSYEKL. The germline V and J ends were trimmed by 3 bases and 5 bases, with 19 bases remaining between them. CDR3 sequence (DNA): TGCGCCAGCAGCCAGACCCCTAGTGTGGTTCGGGAGACCCAGTACTTC. Its protein product is CASSQTPSVVRETQYF.

The chain carries TRBV7-8 and TRBJ2-6; TRBD1 aligns across 9 bases. CDR3 length equals 18 residues. Germline V gene lookup returns CDR1 SGHVS and CDR2 FQNEAQ. Trimming took 2 bases from V and 0 from J; bases not matched to a gene: 5. DNA of the CDR3: TGTGCCAGCAGCTTAAGGACAGGGGCCGGCTCTGGGGCCAACGTCCTGACTTTC. Protein: CASSLRTGAGSGANVLTF.

The V gene is TRBV5-1, the J gene TRBJ1-5; D is possibly TRBD1 (6 bases). CDR1 is SGHRS, CDR2 YFSETQ, per germline. V lost 4 bases and J 4 bases, leaving 15 bases between the germline ends. CDR3 size: 15 residues. The chain's CDR3 is CASSATTGPNQPQHF. The CDR3 coding sequence is TGCGCCAGCAGCGCAACCACAGGGCCAAATCAGCCCCAGCATTTT. The variable domain in full, with the rest retrieved from reference TRBV5-1 and TRBJ1-5, is KAGVTQTPRYLIKTRGQQVTLSCSPISGHRSVSWYQQTPGQGLQFLFEYFSETQRNKGNFPGRFSGRQFSNSRSEMNVSTLELGDSALYLCASSATTGPNQPQHFGDGTRLSIL.

The J gene is TRBJ2-5, the V gene TRBV5-4; TRBD1 is a possible D gene (7 bases). The V and J ends lost 4 bases and 0 bases respectively, with 10 bases between them. Looked up from germline, CDR1 is SGHNT and CDR2 is YYREEE (reference sequence). The CDR3 loop spans 14 amino acids. CDR3 in DNA: TGTGCCAGCAGCGGAGGGACAGACCAAGAGACCCAGTACTTC. Amino acid sequence: CASSGGTDQETQYF.

The rearrangement joins TRBV23-1 to TRBJ2-2; TRBD1 might be the D (6 bases). TRBV23-1 is noted as an ORF with a role that remains uncertain. V lost 6 bases, J lost 2 bases, and 16 bases lay in between. CDR3 length: 16 residues. The CDR3 protein is CASSQRGQTNTGELFF. CDR3 in DNA: TGCGCCAGCAGCCAAAGAGGACAGACTAACACCGGGGAGCTGTTTTTT.

V gene TRBV5-4 combines with J gene TRBJ1-2; 9 bases map to TRBD1. CDR1 and CDR2 (germline): SGHNT, YYREEE (reference sequence). After removal of 2 bases from V and 1 base from J, the junction contained 6 bases not matched to a gene. CDR3 length equals 16 residues. This chain's CDR3 is CASSLAGQGFNYGYTF. The DNA of the CDR3 is TGTGCCAGCAGCTTAGCGGGACAGGGATTTAACTATGGCTACACCTTC.

The J gene is TRBJ2-3, the V gene TRBV6-6; 10 bases fit TRBD1. The CDR3 runs 16 residues. V lost 6 bases to trimming and J lost 9 bases; unmatched junction nucleotides: 15. Per the germline V gene, CDR1 is MNHNY and CDR2 is SVGAGI (reference sequence). For the CDR3, the DNA is TGTGCCAGCAGACCCCATCCGGGGACAGGGGATGGAACGCAGTATTTT. Amino acid sequence: CASRPHPGTGDGTQYF.

The chain has TRBV19 and TRBJ1-5; the D is unclear. Germline CDR1 LNHDA, CDR2 SQIVND (reference sequence). The CDR3 runs 15 residues. V lost 3 bases and J lost 0, with 9 bases in between. CDR3 region: CASSMLGRSNQPQHF. In nucleotides, the CDR3 is TGTGCCAGTAGTATGCTCGGCCGTAGCAATCAGCCCCAGCATTTT. Filled out from reference TRBV19 and TRBJ1-5, the complete variable domain reads DGGITQSPKYLFRKEGQNVTLSCEQNLNHDAMYWYRQDPGQGLRLIYYSQIVNDFQKGDIAEGYSVSREKKESFPLTVTSAQKNPTAFYLCASSMLGRSNQPQHFGDGTRLSIL.

The chain employs TRBV29-1 and TRBJ1-5; TRBD1 might be the D (5 bases). The CDR3 runs to 13 residues. Germline V gene sequence: CDR1 SQVTM, CDR2 ANQGSEA. The V end was cut by 8 bases, the J end by 3 bases, with 14 bases between. CDR3 amino acids: CSTRDRDNQPQHF. DNA for the CDR3: TGCAGCACCCGGGACCGAGACAATCAGCCCCAGCATTTT.

The genes are TRBV15 and TRBJ2-7; TRBD2 might be the D (5 bases). The CDR3 runs 15 residues. Germline V gene data show CDR1 as LNHNV and CDR2 as YYDKDF (reference sequence). Trimming removed 4 bases from V and 0 bases from J, with 13 bases in between. The CDR3 nucleotides are TGTGCCACCAGCATAGGGATGGGGAGCTCCTACGAGCAGTACTTC. Translation: CATSIGMGSSYEQYF.

The rearrangement uses TRBV11-1 and TRBJ1-1; D remains ambiguous. The V and J ends lost 4 bases and 2 bases respectively, with 8 bases between them. The CDR3 has 13 amino acids. The V gene's germline CDR1 is SGHAT and CDR2 FQDESV (reference sequence). CDR3 loop: CASSYTENTEAFF. CDR3 nucleotide sequence: TGTGCCAGCAGCTATACAGAAAACACTGAAGCTTTCTTT.

The rearrangement uses TRBV6-1 and TRBJ2-4; D remains unclear. With 5 bases removed from V and 2 bases from J, the gap between germline ends came to 13 bases. The CDR3 covers 15 residues. From germline, CDR1 is MNHNS and CDR2 SASEGT. DNA of the CDR3: TGTGCCAGCAGTTTAATAAAAGCGACCAAAAACATTCAGTACTTC. Its protein product is CASSLIKATKNIQYF.

The V gene is TRBV6-1, the J gene TRBJ2-4; D might be TRBD2 (6 bases). The germline V and J ends were trimmed by 6 bases and 7 bases, with 16 bases remaining between them. Germline V gene lookup returns CDR1 MNHNS and CDR2 SASEGT. The CDR3 contains 14 residues. Here the CDR3 DNA reads TGTGCCAGCAGGAGTAGCGGTGGGACTAACATTCAGTACTTC. Residues: CASRSSGGTNIQYF.

J is TRBJ2-2 and V is TRBV5-1; the D gene could be TRBD1 or TRBD2 (5 bases each). The V gene lost 0 bases and the J gene lost 6 bases, with 6 bases spanning the gap. CDR3 length equals 13 residues. The V gene's germline CDR1 is SGHRS and CDR2 YFSETQ. The CDR3 coding sequence is TGCGCCAGCAGCTTGGGAGGGGCCGGGGAGCTGTTTTTT. Its translation: CASSLGGAGELFF.

V is TRBV10-2 and J is TRBJ2-5; D is ambiguous. The CDR3 has 14 amino acids. Germline CDR1 is WSHSY and CDR2 is SAAADI. The germline V and J ends were trimmed by 5 bases and 0 bases, with 10 bases remaining between them. The CDR3 sequence: CASSFRVDQETQYF. DNA of the CDR3: TGCGCCAGCAGTTTTCGTGTGGACCAAGAGACCCAGTACTTC.

This chain links TRBV5-4 with TRBJ1-4, with TRBD1 as a possible D gene (6 bases). Trimming shortened V by 0 bases and J by 5 bases, and 11 bases separated the two germline ends. Germline V gene lookup returns CDR1 SGHNT and CDR2 YYREEE (reference sequence). The length of the CDR3 is 15 residues. The CDR3 DNA sequence: TGTGCCAGCAGCTTGGGGGGGGCTCGGAATGAAAAACTGTTTTTT. The encoded protein is CASSLGGARNEKLFF.

This clone has only a few counts. The chain couples TRBV10-3 to TRBJ2-3; unclear D gene. Trimming shortened V by 3 bases and J by 2 bases, and 9 bases separated the two germline ends. Germline V gives CDR1 ENHRY, CDR2 SYGVKD. This CDR3 is 14 amino acids long. The CDR3 protein is CAISDKALTDTQYF. CDR3 nucleotide sequence: TGTGCCATCAGTGACAAGGCCCTCACAGATACGCAGTATTTT.

The rearrangement joins TRBV6-1 to TRBJ1-5; D is unresolved. V was trimmed by 1 base and J by 10 bases, leaving 8 bases between them. Germline values: CDR1 MNHNS, CDR2 SASEGT. This CDR3 has 12 residues. DNA for the CDR3: TGTGCCAGCAGTGAAGACCGTCTTCCCCAGCATTTT. As protein: CASSEDRLPQHF.

The chain couples TRBV11-2 to TRBJ1-1; D remains ambiguous. The CDR3 contains 14 residues. V was clipped by 0 bases and J by 1 base, with 6 bases between them. The germline CDR1 and CDR2 sequences are SGHAT and FQNNGV. The CDR3 DNA reads TGTGCCAGCAGCTTAGAAATTGGGAACACTGAAGCTTTCTTT. Translating gives CASSLEIGNTEAFF.

V usage is TRBV28 and J usage is TRBJ2-7; D perhaps matches TRBD2 (6 bases). V lost 5 bases and J 7 bases, leaving 18 bases between the germline ends. Germline V lookup: CDR1 MDHEN, CDR2 SYDVKM. CDR3 size: 14 residues. The CDR3 DNA is TGTGCCAGCAGTACGCCGGGAGACCTACGGGAGCAGTACTTC. The encoded protein is CASSTPGDLREQYF.

The chain recombines TRBV18 with TRBJ2-5; TRBD1 matches 9 bases. V shed 2 bases, J shed 2 bases, and the junction held 15 bases outside the gene matches. This CDR3 is built from 19 residues. The germline CDR1 and CDR2 sequences are KGHSH and LQKENI. CDR3: CASSPETGGLQRRQETQYF. The CDR3 DNA is TGTGCCAGCTCACCAGAAACAGGGGGCCTTCAACGACGGCAAGAGACCCAGTACTTC.

The chain recombines TRBV6-1 with TRBJ1-4, with 7 bases that match TRBD1. The CDR3 runs to 14 residues. Trimming cost V 0 bases and J 10 bases; bases outside gene matches: 5. Germline CDR1 reads MNHNS; CDR2 reads SASEGT. The CDR3 coding sequence is TGTGCCAGCAGTGAAGCAGGGGGCAAAGCAAAACTGTTTTTT. Translated, it gives CASSEAGGKAKLFF.

The chain has TRBV28 and TRBJ2-7, with unresolved D. Looked up from germline, CDR1 is MDHEN and CDR2 is SYDVKM. V lost 5 bases to trimming and J lost 3 bases, with 5 bases between them. The CDR3 consists of 11 residues. CDR3 sequence reads: CASSLYYEQYF. The CDR3 bases are TGTGCCAGCAGTCTTTACTACGAGCAGTACTTC.

The chain recombines TRBV18 with TRBJ1-2; D uncertain. The CDR3 is 10 amino acids. The germline CDR1 and CDR2 sequences are KGHSH and LQKENI. Trimming shortened V by 3 bases and J by 8 bases, and 4 bases separated the two germline ends. CDR3 residues: CASSPVGYTF. In nucleotides, the CDR3 is TGTGCCAGCTCACCGGTGGGCTACACCTTC.